This T cell receptor beta chain was obtained from a study of tumor and adjacent non-tumor tissue in lung cancer. RNA was extracted from bulk tissue without any cell sorting. The library came from three nested PCR rounds adapted from ARM-PCR protocols. One entry per CDR3 protein, called by TCRdb with MiXCR from the multiplex PCR reads. This table has 120,000 or so distinct CDR3 sequences, 66% appearing once. This clonotype has ten or more counts. The CDR3 extends over 15 amino acids. Germline loops: CDR1 SGHAT, CDR2 FQNNGV. V dropped 5 bases and J dropped 1 base, with 14 bases sitting between them. The gene calls are TRBV11-2 and TRBJ2-5; D is possibly TRBD1 or TRBD2 (6 bases each). The receptor was isolated from a man in his thirties or forties with non-small cell lung cancer. The sample comprised lung tumor tissue. CDR3 loop: CASSPVGGPQETQYF. The CDR3 coding sequence is TGTGCCAGCAGCCCCGTAGGGGGGCCCCAAGAGACCCAGTACTTC.